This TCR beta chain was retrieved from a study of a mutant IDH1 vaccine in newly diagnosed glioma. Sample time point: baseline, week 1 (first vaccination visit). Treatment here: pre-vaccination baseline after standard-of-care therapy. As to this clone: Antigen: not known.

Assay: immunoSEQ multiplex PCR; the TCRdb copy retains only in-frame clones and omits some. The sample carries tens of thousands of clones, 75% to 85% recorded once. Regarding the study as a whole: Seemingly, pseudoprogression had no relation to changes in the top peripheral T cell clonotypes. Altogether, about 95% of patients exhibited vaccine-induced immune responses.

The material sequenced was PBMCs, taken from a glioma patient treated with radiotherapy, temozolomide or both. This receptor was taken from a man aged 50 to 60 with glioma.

The DNA of the CDR3 is TGTGCCAGCAGTGTCCCGGGACAGGGAACCCTCCACTTT. Translating it yields CASSVPGQGTLHF. V gene TRBV2 combines with J gene TRBJ1-6; 9 nucleotides line up with TRBD1. This CDR3 has 13 residues. Germline trimming cut 4 bases from V and 14 bases from J; bases unmatched to any gene: 6. Per germline, CDR1 SNHLY and CDR2 FYNNEI.